This T cell receptor beta chain was profiled in a study of cytomegalovirus exposure and HLA in healthy donors. Findings and limits, study-wide: Later analysis revealed greater clonal expansion in HLA-associated TCR beta chains than in equally common others.

PCR was performed using 60 Vbeta and 13 Jbeta primers. The protocol was immunoSEQ multiplex PCR, while the TCRdb copy is restricted to in-frame clones and leaves out a portion. In the table there are roughly 120,000 clones, around 85% of which are singletons. In this sample, this clone turned up a few times. What it binds is unknown. The CDR3 consists of 15 residues. Per the germline V gene, CDR1 is MGHDK and CDR2 is SYGVNS. V shed 1 base and J 4 bases; nucleotides not matched to a gene: 7. The chain employs TRBV25-1 and TRBJ2-7; 7 bases line up with TRBD1. The sequencing input was PBMCs. This receptor was obtained from a man between 35 and 55 years old in good health and CMV-seronegative. CDR3 residues: CASSESGTEKYEQYF. CDR3 nucleotides: TGTGCCAGCAGTGAATCCGGGACAGAAAAGTACGAGCAGTACTTC.